A selection of T cell receptor beta chains follows, all from one sample in a study of T cell responses to AZD1222 COVID-19 vaccine. This table comes from immunoSEQ multiplex PCR, and its TCRdb copy is limited to in-frame clones, with some not included. The table includes about 86,000 clones, 85% to 90% detected once. The specimen comprised peripheral blood, sampled 28 days after the second AZD1222 dose. All receptors come from an adult who received the AZD1222 COVID-19 vaccine. Both conserved end residues are part of each CDR3. The D gene is left open where the match is weak. The size of a clone is reported for some rows only, either as once, few or many, or as a class for expanded clones.

size: .
D: .
J: TRBJ1-1
V: TRBV4-1
CDR3: CASSRGASTEAFF
DNA: TGCGCCAGCTCTAGGGGGGCGAGCACTGAAGCTTTCTTT

size: few
D: TRBD2
J: TRBJ2-1
V: TRBV5-1
CDR3: CASSFRGEGLATYNEQFF
DNA: TGCGCCAGCAGCTTTAGGGGCGAGGGACTAGCGACCTACAATGAGCAGTTCTTC

size: .
D: .
J: TRBJ2-2
V: TRBV30
CDR3: CAWSVPTKGAVGELFF
DNA: TGTGCCTGGAGTGTGCCGACAAAAGGAGCAGTGGGGGAGCTGTTTTTT

size: .
D: TRBD2
J: TRBJ2-7
V: TRBV6-2/TRBV6-3
CDR3: CASSWRETYEQYF
DNA: TGTGCCAGCAGTTGGCGGGAGACCTACGAGCAGTACTTC

size: .
D: .
J: TRBJ1-5
V: TRBV28
CDR3: CASSFGGRGHQPQHF
DNA: TGTGCCAGCAGTTTTGGGGGGCGCGGGCATCAGCCCCAGCATTTT

size: .
D: TRBD1
J: TRBJ1-1
V: TRBV2
CDR3: CASKEGADTEAFF
DNA: TGTGCCAGCAAAGAGGGGGCTGACACTGAAGCTTTCTTT

size: .
D: .
J: TRBJ1-1
V: TRBV20-1
CDR3: CSASSPKGVNTEAFF
DNA: TGCAGTGCTAGTTCCCCCAAAGGGGTGAACACTGAAGCTTTCTTT

size: once
D: TRBD1
J: TRBJ1-4
V: TRBV3-1/TRBV3-2
CDR3: CASSRTGNNEKLFF
DNA: TGTGCCAGCAGCAGGACAGGAAATAATGAAAAACTGTTTTTT

size: .
D: .
J: TRBJ1-2
V: TRBV19
CDR3: CASSIGPINYGYTF
DNA: TGTGCCAGTAGTATAGGTCCGATCAACTATGGCTACACCTTC

size: .
D: .
J: TRBJ2-7
V: TRBV15
CDR3: CATSSGNEQYF
DNA: TGTGCCACCAGCAGCGGCAACGAGCAGTACTTC

size: .
D: .
J: TRBJ1-1
V: TRBV30
CDR3: CAWSYGENTEAFF
DNA: TGTGCCTGGAGTTATGGGGAGAACACTGAAGCTTTCTTT

size: .
D: .
J: TRBJ1-1
V: TRBV7-9
CDR3: CASLPDGEATEAFF
DNA: TGTGCCAGCCTTCCCGACGGGGAGGCCACTGAAGCTTTCTTT

size: .
D: TRBD1
J: TRBJ1-2
V: TRBV29-1
CDR3: CSVELQGAGYGYTF
DNA: TGCAGCGTTGAGTTACAGGGGGCTGGCTATGGCTACACCTTC

size: .
D: .
J: TRBJ1-4
V: TRBV30
CDR3: CAWSVSPHGEKLFF
DNA: TGTGCCTGGAGTGTATCACCCCACGGGGAAAAACTGTTTTTT

size: once
D: .
J: TRBJ1-1
V: TRBV24-1
CDR3: CATRWGASTEAFF
DNA: TGTGCCACCAGGTGGGGGGCGTCCACTGAAGCTTTCTTT

size: .
D: TRBD2
J: TRBJ2-7
V: TRBV6-2/TRBV6-3
CDR3: CASSYASGSYEQYF
DNA: TGTGCCAGCAGTTACGCTAGCGGGAGCTACGAGCAGTACTTC

size: .
D: .
J: TRBJ2-7
V: TRBV5-5
CDR3: CASTVEMGGLSYEQYF
DNA: TGTGCCAGCACCGTGGAGATGGGCGGCCTCTCTTACGAGCAGTACTTC

size: .
D: .
J: TRBJ1-2
V: TRBV30
CDR3: CAWRQQGVRYYGYTF
DNA: TGTGCCTGGAGACAACAGGGAGTAAGGTACTATGGCTACACCTTC

size: .
D: .
J: TRBJ2-3
V: TRBV23-1
CDR3: CASSQSADSSTDTQYF
DNA: TGCGCCAGCAGTCAATCTGCGGATTCTAGCACAGATACGCAGTATTTT

size: .
D: .
J: TRBJ2-5
V: TRBV10-3
CDR3: CAISASGRQPETQYF
DNA: TGTGCCATCAGTGCCTCGGGACGGCAGCCTGAGACCCAGTACTTC

size: .
D: TRBD2
J: TRBJ2-7
V: TRBV7-9
CDR3: CASSGEAGTSYEQYF
DNA: TGTGCCAGCAGCGGAGAAGCGGGAACCTCCTACGAGCAGTACTTC

size: few
D: .
J: TRBJ1-1
V: TRBV19
CDR3: CASSMGQGWNTEAFF
DNA: TGTGCCAGTAGTATGGGGCAGGGGTGGAACACTGAAGCTTTCTTT

size: .
D: .
J: TRBJ2-3
V: TRBV4-1
CDR3: CASSHILRVGQGTDTQYF
DNA: TGCGCCAGCAGCCATATACTGCGGGTGGGCCAGGGCACAGATACGCAGTATTTT

size: .
D: .
J: TRBJ2-7
V: TRBV5-1
CDR3: CASSLSGSEQYF
DNA: TGCGCCAGCAGCTTGTCCGGGAGCGAGCAGTACTTC

size: .
D: TRBD1
J: TRBJ1-1
V: TRBV11-2
CDR3: CASSEGRGGGTEAFF
DNA: TGTGCCAGCAGCGAGGGCAGGGGGGGAGGCACTGAAGCTTTCTTT

size: .
D: TRBD2
J: TRBJ2-1
V: TRBV28
CDR3: CASRTPGLIYEQFF
DNA: TGTGCCAGTAGAACTCCGGGACTAATCTATGAGCAGTTCTTC

size: once
D: TRBD2
J: TRBJ2-1
V: TRBV6-4
CDR3: CASSVASGSSYNEQFF
DNA: TGTGCCAGCAGTGTGGCTAGCGGGAGCTCCTACAATGAGCAGTTCTTC

size: .
D: .
J: TRBJ1-5
V: TRBV5-1
CDR3: CASSLDGTGNQPQHF
DNA: TGCGCCAGCAGCTTGGATGGGACTGGCAATCAGCCCCAGCATTTT

size: .
D: .
J: TRBJ2-5
V: TRBV6-2/TRBV6-3
CDR3: CASSYSGQETQYF
DNA: TGTGCCAGCAGTTACTCAGGGCAAGAGACCCAGTACTTC

size: .
D: TRBD2
J: TRBJ2-7
V: TRBV7-2
CDR3: CASSLVAGGPGEQYF
DNA: TGTGCCAGCAGCTTAGTAGCGGGAGGGCCCGGGGAGCAGTACTTC

size: .
D: .
J: TRBJ1-6
V: TRBV27
CDR3: CASSLYFQGRTYNSPLHF
DNA: TGTGCCAGCAGTTTATATTTTCAGGGTAGAACCTATAATTCACCCCTCCACTTT

size: .
D: .
J: TRBJ2-4
V: TRBV10-1
CDR3: CASSDSARGNIQYF
DNA: TGCGCCAGCAGTGATTCGGCCAGGGGAAACATTCAGTACTTC

size: .
D: TRBD2
J: TRBJ2-3
V: TRBV3-1/TRBV3-2
CDR3: CASSQGFGGGPSDTQYF
DNA: TGTGCCAGCAGCCAAGGGTTTGGGGGAGGGCCCTCGGATACGCAGTATTTT

size: .
D: TRBD2
J: TRBJ2-7
V: TRBV19
CDR3: CASSIGTSSLYEQYF
DNA: TGTGCCAGTAGTATAGGGACTAGCTCTCTCTACGAGCAGTACTTC

size: .
D: TRBD1
J: TRBJ1-6
V: TRBV6-1
CDR3: CASSEAPGTAANSPLHF
DNA: TGTGCCAGCAGTGAAGCGCCCGGGACAGCGGCTAATTCACCCCTCCACTTT

size: .
D: TRBD2
J: TRBJ2-7
V: TRBV3-1/TRBV3-2
CDR3: CASSQVASGSHFTYEQYF
DNA: TGTGCCAGCAGCCAAGTTGCTAGCGGGAGTCACTTCACCTACGAGCAGTACTTC

size: .
D: .
J: TRBJ2-2
V: TRBV5-1
CDR3: CASSLVVGGELFF
DNA: TGCGCCAGCAGCTTGGTTGTGGGCGGGGAGCTGTTTTTT

size: .
D: .
J: TRBJ1-6
V: TRBV18
CDR3: CASSQGDMSPLHF
DNA: TGTGCCAGCTCACAGGGGGACATGTCACCCCTCCACTTT

size: .
D: .
J: TRBJ2-7
V: TRBV7-6
CDR3: CASSFSAYEQYF
DNA: TGTGCCAGCAGCTTTAGCGCCTACGAGCAGTACTTC

size: .
D: .
J: TRBJ1-2
V: TRBV27
CDR3: CASRPLSDSDNYGYTF
DNA: TGTGCCAGCAGACCTCTTTCGGACAGCGATAACTATGGCTACACCTTC

size: once
D: .
J: TRBJ1-1
V: TRBV7-2
CDR3: CASSLGYRARTEAFF
DNA: TGTGCCAGCAGCTTAGGTTATCGGGCGCGCACTGAAGCTTTCTTT